This T cell receptor beta chain was recorded in a study of blood T cell repertoires in COVID-19. V lost 4 bases and J 6 bases, leaving 18 bases between the germline ends. Germline V lookup: CDR1 MNHNY, CDR2 SVGAGI (reference sequence). The CDR3 has 15 residues. This clone was seen just once. Per the original data handling: Cell counts per sample came from amplifying reference gene primers. Only in-frame clones appear in the TCRdb table, and some are missing; sequencing was by immunoSEQ multiplex PCR. V and J calls and clone size are as listed in that table; D and trimming were resolved from the DNA. The sample yields about 120,000 clones, approximately 80% seen once.

The receptor was isolated from a human donor in a cohort sampled during active COVID-19. Sequenced sample: peripheral blood. This chain links TRBV6-6 with TRBJ1-1; perhaps TRBD1 as D (5 bases). The CDR3 region has the DNA TGTGCCAGCAGTTCCCCGGGCAGGGAATCTGCTGAAGCTTTCTTT. This gives the protein CASSSPGRESAEAFF.